This TCR beta chain was found in a study of cytomegalovirus exposure and HLA in healthy donors (dated by TCRdb to 2015 to 2018). Broadly, across the study: In an earlier analysis of 550 to 750 of the donors, about 270 Gb of sequence data and 117 million unique TCR beta sequences from about 180 million T cells were reported. An early release covering about 600 HLA-typed donors comprised 250 to 350 gigabases of sequencing data and tens of millions of unique TCR sequences. Among the roughly 390 genotyped donors, about 85% belonged to the genetic ancestry cluster associated with self-reported Caucasian donors. The study aimed to test whether cataloging public T cell receptors could reveal signatures of past pathogen exposure. The study used immunosequencing to profile the T cell repertoires of approximately 640 subjects and linked those repertoires to cytomegalovirus serostatus. In addition to the first cohort of roughly 700 subjects, a separate validation cohort of 120 different subjects was used. To predict cytomegalovirus infection status, the study brought together high-throughput TCR immunosequencing, statistical association of individual TCRs with disease status, and machine learning. In a later analysis, previously published TCR beta repertoires from about 640 donors were re-analyzed and high-resolution HLA genotyping was added so that TCR occurrence patterns could be studied. Rather than drawing on any new phenotypic data, the later analysis identified candidate immune exposures from TCR beta sequences and the way those sequences occurred across donors. An earlier analysis of fewer than 700 of the donors applied high-throughput TCR beta sequencing to assess whether each TCR beta V gene segment acted as functional or pseudogenic. Alongside the repertoire data, information on donor age, sex, ethnicity and CMV serostatus was compiled. Genome-wide SNP genotypes for about 65% of the roughly 670 donors were used in a later genetic analysis, which treated that subset as a discovery cohort. Every discovery cohort repertoire had been produced on one sequencing platform. HLA typing included class I and class II loci at four-digit resolution. The number of donors typed differed by locus, with roughly 620-630 for A, B, C, DRB1 and DQB1, roughly 550 for DQA1, approximately 570 for DPA1, and 450 to 480 for DPB1. Because of strong linkage in the cohort, roughly five DR-DQ haplotypes were treated as single units for association and clustering. Across around 400 genotyped donors of the cohort, an average of roughly 250,000 unique TCR beta nucleotide sequences per donor were sequenced, and roughly 20% of those sequences were non-productive. General conclusions and limits of the study: Because HLA typing was unavailable for some donors at each locus, only the typed subset was used in association tests. In a later analysis, most CMV-associated TCR beta chains were found to appear HLA-restricted, with HLA associations seemingly driven largely by CMV exposure. Roughly uniform sequencing depth across donors was assumed in presence/absence analyses, although this assumption may not hold. In a later analysis, some 18,000 TCR beta sequences were associated with specific HLA alleles at a false discovery rate of 0.05. Some IMGT-functional V segments, including TRBV6-2 and TRBV6-3, could not be told apart with the 87-base-pair reads, so those segments were excluded. Linkage disequilibrium might explain the correlated functional status among segregating V segments, but an unknown experimental factor could not be excluded. The earlier analysis of approximately 560 of the donors excluded approximately 15 rarely observed V segments, including chromosome 9 orphons, because counts were too low. In a later analysis, several top co-occurrence clusters were reported to appear linked to parvovirus B19, influenza, CMV and Epstein-Barr virus. Most TCR sequences were observed very rarely across donors, whereas some public TCRs were present in many individuals. Compared with equally common non-associated chains, HLA-associated TCR beta chains in a later analysis were more clonally expanded and had lower generation probabilities. In both the original and validation cohorts, the classifier was reported to diagnose cytomegalovirus status with high specificity and sensitivity. In a later analysis, TCR association rates were found to vary across HLA loci, with the most associated TCRs seen for DRB1 alleles and the fewest for HLA-C alleles. CMV serostatus was the only immune exposure information available for the cohort. A further reported finding was that TCR beta sequences accurately predicted the HLA-A and HLA-B alleles for most subjects in the first cohort. The cohort was sequenced for TCR beta chains only, and without alpha or paired-chain data the features that could be detected were limited. A total of 150 or so TCR beta chains were listed by the study as associated with cytomegalovirus. A later genetic analysis associated a missense DCLRE1C variant with V-gene and J-gene trimming of TCR beta chains, and an independent cohort replicated the association. It was suggested by the authors that the approach could potentially be generalized to other disease states and immunological phenotypes. The sequencing pipeline was judged likely to have produced a cluster of highly shared sequence variants as a technical artifact. In vitro tests confirmed that a few of the cytomegalovirus-associated TCR beta chains recognize cytomegalovirus antigens. In an earlier analysis of approximately 590 of the donors, most TCR beta V segments appeared in productive rearrangements about 87% or about 30% of the time, broadly matching IMGT annotations. Assigning TCR associations to individual alleles was difficult when HLA alleles, especially DR and DQ, strongly co-occurred. In a later genetic analysis, fewer N-insertions in productive TCRs were reported among donors in an Asian-associated ancestry cluster than the roughly 700-donor mean.

CDR1 and CDR2, per the germline V gene, are SGHTA and FQGNSA. V and J are truncated by 1 base and 5 bases respectively, leaving an intervening sequence of 14 bases. The CDR3 runs 15 amino acids, cysteine and phenylalanine included. Only CDR3 DNA remains: 45 bases, in frame from the first base. For this clone: No antigen is known for it.

Libraries were built with the immunoSEQ multiplex PCR assay. The multiplex PCR relied on a mix of 60 forward primers for TCR Vbeta segments and 13 reverse primers for TCR Jbeta segments. The CDR3 region of rearranged TCR beta genes was amplified from genomic DNA by a multiplex PCR assay. The Illumina HiSeq System was used to sequence the amplified TCR beta libraries as 87-base-pair reads. The published analysis was carried out like this. In a later analysis, tens of millions of unique TCR beta chains were counted across the approximately 640 repertoires, and approximately 11 million of these chains were shared by at least two donors. Raw reads were error-corrected and collapsed into unique sequences with a nearest-neighbor algorithm that merged closely related sequences to remove PCR and sequencing errors. CDR3 sequences were aligned to IMGT reference sequences to assign V, D and J gene segments. Each retained sequence needed at least a six-nucleotide match to both a V gene segment and a J gene segment. Rearrangements were called productive when the CDR3 lacked stop codons and stayed in frame with V and J; all others were non-productive. Following IMGT convention, CDR3 was defined as the stretch from the second conserved V-encoded cysteine up to the conserved J-encoded phenylalanine. The earlier analysis of about 590 of the donors excluded sequences that lacked an unambiguous match to a single V gene segment. An earlier analysis of fewer than 750 of the donors called V segments functional above 56.7% productive rearrangements and segregating when the between-donor standard deviation exceeded 5%. A statistical classification framework was built for diagnosing cytomegalovirus status from the catalog of TCR beta chain sequences. A later analysis assigned V and J genes by comparing TCR nucleotide sequences with IMGT/GENE-DB human TR gene sequences. A later analysis assigned CDR3 sequences and most-parsimonious VDJ recombination scenarios with the TCRdist pipeline. In a later analysis, every TCR beta chain was defined by the combination of its CDR3 amino acid sequence and its V-gene family, and reads without a unique V-gene family were dropped. A later analysis removed several hundred highly shared, low-generation-probability nucleotide sequences to deal with suspected cross-contamination and a sequencing artifact. A later analysis calculated a clonal expansion index for each public chain from normalized within-repertoire ranks of inferred template counts. In a later analysis, generation probabilities were computed using a VDJ recombination model fitted to out-of-frame rearrangements, and the results were checked against IGoR. A later analysis scored TCR-TCR, TCR-HLA and TCR-CMV co-occurrence with hypergeometric tests, applying a repertoire-size bias correction to TCR pairs. To estimate false discovery rates, a later analysis permuted the HLA or CMV assignments 20 times. In a later analysis, co-occurring TCRs were grouped using DBSCAN, with TCRdist sequence similarity added in when clustering inside HLA-allele-positive subsets. Repertoires with fewer than 30,000 or more than 120,000 public chains, plus five repertoires with anomalous nucleotide sharing, were excluded from co-occurrence clustering. In TCRdb, the immuneACCESS table is reduced to in-frame sequences with V and J assigned. These tables do not hold every clone; where another copy was compared, an unresolved V gene accounts for under half, and the others remain unexplained. That table supplies the V and J calls and clone size; D and trimming were determined from the DNA. The table for this sample records about 160,000 clones. Over 1% of the sample is held by the ten biggest clonotypes.

The cohort consisted of hundreds of healthy bone marrow donors. At the time of sampling, every cohort member was nominally healthy, though immune exposures that went unrecorded were likely present. The donor tested CMV seronegative, placing the donor among the 350 to 400 seronegative members of the cohort. Every donor gave a peripheral blood sample, and the peripheral blood mononuclear cells from that sample were used for TCR beta sequencing. The Qiagen DNeasy Blood Extraction Kit was used to extract genomic DNA from the blood cell samples. The clonotype comes from a woman aged 55-69 years in good health and CMV-seronegative. Here the chain combines TRBV7-2 and TRBJ1-1, with TRBD1 perhaps the D gene, on 5 matching bases. The source material was PBMCs. The CDR3 protein is CASSLVLGGRTEAFF. The DNA sequence is TGTGCCAGCAGCTTAGTGCTGGGGGGACGGACTGAAGCTTTCTTT.